This is a list of T cell receptor beta chains from one sample in a study of T-cell reconstitution after alpha-beta-depleted transplantation in children. TCRdb ran MiXCR on the PCR reads and lists one entry per CDR3 protein. This sample has about 900,000 distinct CDR3 sequences, with roughly 31% found just once. The sample was PBMCs, mostly from graft donor cells, taken 360 days after TCRalphabeta/CD19-depleted stem cell transplant. The receptors were gathered from a boy in the first two years of life who had a stem cell transplant for SCID, so the T cells may come from the graft donor. The conserved cysteine and the conserved F or W are not part of the CDR3 here.

cdr3_aa	v_call	j_call
SVVVGSTDTQY	TRBV29-1	TRBJ2-3
AISDLRGRDEQF	TRBV10-3	TRBJ2-1
ASMAPRGWSGELF	TRBV12-3/TRBV12-4	TRBJ2-2
ASRGTALGKAISWGYT	TRBV11-1	TRBJ1-2
ASSVGGQGSTGELF	TRBV9	TRBJ2-2
ASSQTPTGGAQNEQF	TRBV4-2	TRBJ2-1
ASSSAGPTST	TRBV7-9	TRBJ1-2
ASSLATGASSYEQY	TRBV5-5	TRBJ2-7
ASSARSQSTDTQY	TRBV7-9	TRBJ2-3
ASSPRGGVPIYEQY	TRBV5-5	TRBJ2-7
ASSNRGPNTEAF	TRBV11-2	TRBJ1-1
ASSFPGHTNTGELF	TRBV7-9	TRBJ2-2
ATSDPTSGGADYEQY	TRBV24-1	TRBJ2-7
ASSRKLTGVNTGELF	TRBV5-6	TRBJ2-2
SATTPRGDSGNTIY	TRBV20-1	TRBJ1-3
SAGTVDTEAF	TRBV20-1	TRBJ1-1
SVVAGGLPEQY	TRBV29-1	TRBJ2-7
ASIPNAGATTDTQY	TRBV25-1	TRBJ2-3
ASSPRWGESSNTGELF	TRBV7-8	TRBJ2-2
SVSLTGPGRITQY	TRBV29-1	TRBJ2-3
SASALAGGADTQY	TRBV20-1	TRBJ2-3
SASSGTKHTDTQY	TRBV20-1	TRBJ2-3
ASSLLSRGQGLTGANVLT	TRBV7-6	TRBJ2-6
ASSSGTGIRNTEAF	TRBV12-3/TRBV12-4	TRBJ1-1
SVEDTQRGATDTQY	TRBV29-1	TRBJ2-3
TSSQASSGTGVADTQY	TRBV1	TRBJ2-3
ASSLEEWSYEQY	TRBV5-1	TRBJ2-7
ASSQVLAGAHTQY	TRBV4-2	TRBJ2-3
ASSQVDRFNQPQH	TRBV4-1	TRBJ1-5